This T cell receptor beta chain was recovered during a study of neoadjuvant anti-PD-1 for oral cavity cancer. As for the study in general: Before surgery, most patients got three to four biweekly 3 mg/kg nivolumab doses.

Using immunoSEQ multiplex PCR, the repertoire was profiled, and TCRdb retains in-frame clones only, with some absent. This sample has 11,000 to 15,000 clones, with 50% to 65% found just once. The clonotype was recovered from a person between 40 and 85 years old with oral cavity squamous cell carcinoma. The specimen comprised PBMCs, sampled before nivolumab (anti-PD-1) treatment.

The CDR3 here is CASSLRGSGTGELFF. The CDR3 bases are TGTGCCAGCAGCCTCAGGGGCTCGGGCACCGGGGAGCTGTTTTTT. The chain employs TRBV7-9 and TRBJ2-2; D is possibly TRBD1 (6 bases). Trimming took off 5 bases at V and 4 bases at J, with 14 bases between the two ends. The length of the CDR3 is 15 residues. CDR1 is SEHNR and CDR2 is FQNEAQ in the germline V gene (reference sequence).